The source of this T cell receptor (beta chain) is a study of cytomegalovirus exposure and HLA in healthy donors. Study-wide results and limits: Clonal expansion, a later analysis showed, was greater in HLA-associated TCR beta chains than in equally common others. TCR beta chain V- and J-gene trimming was linked, in a later analysis, to a missense variant in DCLRE1C. Generally TCR sequences proved uncommon, though certain public TCRs appeared in numerous donors. Across HLA loci, a later analysis found differing TCR association rates, with DRB1 most and HLA-C fewest.

Germline V gives CDR1 ENHRY, CDR2 SYGVKD. After removal of 4 bases from V and 3 bases from J, the junction contained 13 bases not matched to a gene. The CDR3 consists of 17 residues. The PCR had 60 Vbeta and 13 Jbeta primers. Method: immunoSEQ multiplex PCR; TCRdb's copy keeps in-frame clones and lacks some. This table has over 95,000 clones, around two thirds appearing once. As concerns this clone: The target antigen is unknown.

The receptor was derived from a human donor in good health. The rearrangement joins TRBV10-3 to TRBJ2-7; 9 bases map to TRBD1. Sequencing was carried out using PBMCs. The CDR3 here is CAISGNPGTGLNYEQYF. The CDR3 region has the DNA TGTGCCATCAGTGGGAACCCAGGGACAGGGTTAAACTACGAGCAGTACTTC.